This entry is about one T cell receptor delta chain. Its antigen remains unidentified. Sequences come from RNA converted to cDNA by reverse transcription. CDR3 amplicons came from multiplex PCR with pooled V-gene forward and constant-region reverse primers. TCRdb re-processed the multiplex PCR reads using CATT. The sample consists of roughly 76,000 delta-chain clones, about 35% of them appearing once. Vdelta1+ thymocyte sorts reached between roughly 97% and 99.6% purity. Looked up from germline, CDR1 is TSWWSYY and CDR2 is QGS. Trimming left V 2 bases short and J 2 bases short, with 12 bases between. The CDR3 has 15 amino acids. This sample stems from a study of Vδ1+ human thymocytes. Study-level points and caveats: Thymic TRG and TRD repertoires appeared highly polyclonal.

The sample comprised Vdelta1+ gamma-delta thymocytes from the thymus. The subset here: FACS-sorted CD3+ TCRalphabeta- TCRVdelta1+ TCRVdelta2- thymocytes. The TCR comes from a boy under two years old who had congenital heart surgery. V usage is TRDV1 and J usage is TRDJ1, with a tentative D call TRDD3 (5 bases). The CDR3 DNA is TGTGCTCTTGGGGAAGGGGGGCCTATAACCGATAAACTCATCTTT. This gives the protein CALGEGGPITDKLIF.